One and the same sample provided the 21 T cell receptor beta chains below, sequenced in a study of blood T cell repertoires in COVID-19. TCRdb keeps only in-frame clones here, not all; method: immunoSEQ multiplex PCR. Of about 250,000 clones listed, about 86% were seen once; the top ten hold around 1.5%. Source material: peripheral blood. The receptors were gathered from a man older than 75 with acute or convalescent COVID-19.

V usage is TRBV6-2 or TRBV6-3 and J usage is TRBJ1-2; 7 bases line up with TRBD1. The CDR3 is 14 amino acids. Germline CDR1 reads MNHEY; CDR2 reads SVGEGT. The V gene end was trimmed by 6 bases and the J gene end by 8 bases; junction bases not matched to a gene: 12. Here the CDR3 DNA reads TGTGCCAGCAGCCCAACAGGGGCATTCTGGGGCTACACCTTC. Its translation is CASSPTGAFWGYTF.

The CDR3 spells CASSYRGIATGELFF. The CDR3 DNA reads as TGTGCCAGCAGTTATCGGGGGATTGCCACCGGGGAGCTGTTTTTT. The V gene is TRBV6-2 or TRBV6-3, the J gene TRBJ2-2, with D possibly being TRBD2 (6 bases). Trimming took off 3 bases at V and 4 bases at J, with 12 bases between the two ends. The CDR3 is 15 residues long. Germline-derived CDR1 and CDR2 are MNHEY and SVGEGT.

This clone was observed once. V and J are TRBV11-3 and TRBJ2-1; TRBD1 might be the D (5 bases). The CDR3 runs 15 residues. V lost 7 bases to trimming and J lost 6 bases, with 19 bases between them. Germline loops: CDR1 SGHNT, CDR2 YENEEA. The CDR3 DNA follows: TGTGCCAGCACCCATCAGGGAAAGCCCACCAATGAGCAGTTCTTC. Protein: CASTHQGKPTNEQFF.

This clone has a handful of counts. This chain links TRBV5-4 with TRBJ1-1; no reliable D call. Trimming cost V 1 base and J 1 base, with 5 bases left between them. The germline gives CDR1 SGHNT, CDR2 YYREEE (reference sequence). CDR3 size: 13 residues. DNA for the CDR3: TGTGCCAGCAGCTTGACAGAGAACACTGAAGCTTTCTTT. Its protein is CASSLTENTEAFF.

This clone was found a few times. The same CDR3 arises from other DNA sequences in this sample as well. The genes are TRBV28 and TRBJ1-5, with D possibly matching TRBD1 (5 bases). V was pared by 3 bases and J by 4 bases, with 10 bases between. Looked up from germline, CDR1 is MDHEN and CDR2 is SYDVKM. This CDR3 region has 14 residues. The CDR3 loop is CASSLVRGNQPQHF. In nucleotides, the CDR3 is TGTGCCAGCAGTTTGGTCCGGGGGAATCAGCCCCAGCATTTT.

The chain couples TRBV7-9 to TRBJ2-7, with D unclear. This CDR3 is built from 14 residues. Germline CDR1 SEHNR, CDR2 FQNEAQ (reference sequence). The V and J ends lost 0 bases and 0 bases respectively, with 6 bases between them. Here the CDR3 DNA reads TGTGCCAGCAGCTTAGCAGCTAGCTCCTACGAGCAGTACTTC. It encodes CASSLAASSYEQYF.

The chain combines TRBV5-1 with TRBJ2-1; 11 bases are a match to TRBD1. In germline, CDR1 is SGHRS, CDR2 YFSETQ. The CDR3 contains 16 residues. J was trimmed by 4 bases and V by 3 bases; bases with no gene match: 6. As DNA, the CDR3 is TGCGCCAGCAGCTCTCCGGGACAGGGGGGGTACAATGAGCAGTTCTTC. Protein sequence: CASSSPGQGGYNEQFF.

The rearrangement joins TRBV4-3 to TRBJ2-7, with TRBD2 identical over 9 bases. From germline, CDR1 is LGHNA and CDR2 YSLEER. J was trimmed by 2 bases and V by 0 bases; bases with no gene match: 5. The CDR3 spans 16 residues. CDR3 amino acids: CASSQDTASGAYEQYF. As DNA, the CDR3 is TGCGCCAGCAGCCAAGATACGGCTAGCGGGGCCTACGAGCAGTACTTC.

This chain connects TRBV19 to TRBJ2-1, with 10 bases that match TRBD2. Germline CDR1 LNHDA, CDR2 SQIVND (reference sequence). This CDR3 comprises 14 residues. V shed 6 bases and J 9 bases; nucleotides not matched to a gene: 8. The CDR3 coding sequence is TGTGCCAGTAGAAAGGCTAGCGGGAGTCGTGAGCAGTTCTTC. This codes for CASRKASGSREQFF.

V is TRBV6-5 and J is TRBJ1-1, with D unclear. This CDR3 region has 12 residues. Germline CDR1 reads MNHEY; CDR2 reads SVGAGI. V lost 5 bases and J 8 bases, leaving 12 bases between the germline ends. CDR3: CASSRQNAEAFF. The CDR3 bases are TGTGCCAGCAGTCGTCAAAACGCGGAAGCTTTCTTT.

This clone was recorded once. The chain couples TRBV6-6 to TRBJ2-7, with 9 bases that match TRBD1. Germline V gives CDR1 MNHNY, CDR2 SVGAGI (reference sequence). The junction had 4 bases not matched to a gene; V was cut back by 4 bases and J by 0 bases. The CDR3 covers 15 residues. CDR3 DNA sequence: TGTGCCAGCAGTTTAGGACAGGGGACCTCCTACGAGCAGTACTTC. Translating gives CASSLGQGTSYEQYF.

The chain combines TRBV6-5 with TRBJ1-5, with D possibly matching TRBD1 (5 bases). The V gene's germline CDR1 is MNHEY and CDR2 SVGAGI. This CDR3 is built from 14 residues. Trimming cost V 0 bases and J 5 bases, with 8 bases left between them. The CDR3 coding sequence is TGTGCCAGCAGTTACTCGGGGGGTGATCAGCCCCAGCATTTT. Amino acids: CASSYSGGDQPQHF.

The genes are TRBV6-2 or TRBV6-3 and TRBJ2-5; D is ambiguous. The V gene lost 4 bases and the J gene lost 5 bases, with 8 bases spanning the gap. Germline CDR1 is MNHEY and CDR2 is SVGEGT. The CDR3 has 12 residues. This CDR3 reads CASSFPQETQYF. In DNA, the CDR3 is TGTGCCAGCAGTTTCCCTCAGGAGACCCAGTACTTC.

The J gene is TRBJ1-3, the V gene TRBV28, with 7 positions matching TRBD1. The V and J ends lost 5 bases and 6 bases, in that order; junction bases with no gene match: 4. The CDR3 covers 13 residues. Germline V CDR1 and CDR2: MDHEN, SYDVKM. The CDR3 loop reads CASSGGQTNTIYF. The DNA of the CDR3 is TGTGCCAGCAGTGGGGGACAGACAAACACCATATATTTT. The full variable domain, its missing parts supplied by reference TRBV28 and TRBJ1-3, is DVKVTQSSRYLVKRTGEKVFLECVQDMDHENMFWYRQDPGLGLRLIYFSYDVKMKEKGDIPEGYSVSREKKERFSLILESASTNQTSMYLCASSGGQTNTIYFGEGSWLTVV.

The rearrangement links TRBV2 to TRBJ1-2, with D possibly TRBD1 on 5 matching bases. V shed 6 bases and J shed 5 bases, with 13 bases lying between them. The V gene's germline CDR1 is SNHLY and CDR2 FYNNEI. The CDR3 consists of 13 residues. CDR3 region: CASSLGLQYGYTF. The CDR3 DNA is TGTGCCAGCAGCTTGGGACTGCAGTATGGCTACACCTTC.

The rearrangement links TRBV7-9 to TRBJ1-2; D is uncertain. Germline lookup yields CDR1 SEHNR and CDR2 FQNEAQ (reference sequence). The CDR3 spans 14 residues. V gave up 5 bases and J gave up 6 bases, with 16 bases separating them. The CDR3 region is CASSNRGGQNGYTF. The CDR3 DNA sequence: TGTGCCAGCAGCAACCGGGGAGGGCAGAATGGCTACACCTTC.

The CDR3, as DNA: TGTGCCAGCAGCAAGCGCGTCCAGCGCAAGAGCACAGATACGCAGTATTTT. Residues: CASSKRVQRKSTDTQYF. J is TRBJ2-3 and V is TRBV21-1; the D call of TRBD2 is as the table states it, not checked on the DNA. TRBV21-1 is a recognized pseudogene. CDR3 length: 17 residues.

This clone was detected only a few times. Other nucleotide sequences in the sample specify the same CDR3. V gene TRBV4-3 combines with J gene TRBJ2-7; D not resolved. V lost 0 bases and J 2 bases, leaving 5 bases between the germline ends. CDR1 is LGHNA, CDR2 YSLEER, per germline. This CDR3 contains 13 residues. The CDR3 spells CASSQDRAYEQYF. CDR3 bases: TGCGCCAGCAGCCAAGATAGAGCCTACGAGCAGTACTTC.

J is TRBJ2-7 and V is TRBV3-1 (or the pseudogene TRBV3-2); 10 bases are a match to TRBD1. CDR1 is LGHDT, CDR2 YNNKEL, per germline (reference sequence). V lost 2 bases and J lost 2; bases outside the gene matches: 6. The CDR3 is 16 amino acids. The CDR3 bases are TGTGCCAGCAGCCAACGAGACAGGGGGCCCGCCTACGAGCAGTACTTC. This encodes CASSQRDRGPAYEQYF.

The chain has TRBV19 and TRBJ2-5; D is undetermined. V was cut by 11 bases and J by 4 bases, with 11 bases left in between. CDR1 is LNHDA, CDR2 SQIVND, per germline (reference sequence). This CDR3 comprises 11 residues. The CDR3 coding sequence is TGTGCCTGCGGTCAGAGAGAGACCCAGTACTTC. Translated, it gives CACGQRETQYF.

The chain joins TRBV7-2 to TRBJ2-2, with D tentatively TRBD2 (5 bases). The germline V and J ends were trimmed by 5 bases and 4 bases, with 17 bases remaining between them. The length of the CDR3 is 16 residues. CDR1 and CDR2 (germline): SGHTA, FQGNSA. CDR3: CASSQRPGMGTGELFF. CDR3 coding DNA: TGTGCCAGCAGCCAGCGACCGGGGATGGGCACCGGGGAGCTGTTTTTT.